This entry is about one T cell receptor beta chain. Its antigen is not identified. Relative to the germline gene, one junction end is altered; a read error may explain this. The data belong to a study of shared clonotypes between healthy human individuals. Study outcomes and limitations: Naive CD4 clonotype sharing across a few donors was 4.5% to 6%.

Each sorted subset replicate got 200 ng genomic DNA, about 33,000 genomes. Repertoires were generated with immunoSEQ multiplex PCR, while TCRdb's copy carries only in-frame clones and drops some. Of some 1,100,000 clones in the sample, more than 75% were seen once. The CDR3 has 15 amino acids. Germline V CDR1 and CDR2: SGHNT, YYREEE (reference sequence). Sequenced input: memory CD4+ T cells from PBMCs. Subset: CD45RA-negative fraction. The source of this sequence is a man aged 18-30 years in good health. Some clones in this sample may be carry-over from other donors' samples. This chain uses TRBV5-4 with TRBJ1-1; perhaps TRBD1 as D (6 bases). The CDR3 sequence is CASSLGGRGNAEAFF. The CDR3 bases are TGTGCCAGCAGCTTAGGGGGGAGAGGGAACGCTGAAGCTTTCTTT.